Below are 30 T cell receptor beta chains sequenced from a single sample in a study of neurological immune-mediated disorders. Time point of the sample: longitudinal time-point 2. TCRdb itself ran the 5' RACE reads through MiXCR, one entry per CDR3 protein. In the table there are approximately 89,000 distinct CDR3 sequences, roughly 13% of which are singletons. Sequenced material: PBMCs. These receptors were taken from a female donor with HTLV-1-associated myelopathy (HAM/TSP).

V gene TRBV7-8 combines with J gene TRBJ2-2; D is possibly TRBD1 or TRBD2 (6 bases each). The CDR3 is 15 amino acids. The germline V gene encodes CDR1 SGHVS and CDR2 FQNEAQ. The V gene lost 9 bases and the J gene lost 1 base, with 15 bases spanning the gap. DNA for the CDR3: TGTGCCAGTAGGGGGGCGGACCAGAACACCGGGGAGCTGTTTTTT. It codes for CASRGADQNTGELFF. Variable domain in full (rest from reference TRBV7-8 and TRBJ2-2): GAGVSQSPRYKVAKRGQDVALRCDPISGHVSLFWYQQALGQGPEFLTYFQNEAQLDKSGLPSDRFFAERPEGSVSTLKIQRTQQEDSAVYLCASRGADQNTGELFFGEGSRLTVL.

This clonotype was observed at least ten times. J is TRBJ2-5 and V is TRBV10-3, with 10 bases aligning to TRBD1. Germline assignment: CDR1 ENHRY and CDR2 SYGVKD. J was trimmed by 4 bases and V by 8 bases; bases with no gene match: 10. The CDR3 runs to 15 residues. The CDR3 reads CAIPQPGQGPETQYF. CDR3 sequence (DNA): TGTGCCATCCCACAACCGGGACAGGGGCCAGAGACCCAGTACTTC.

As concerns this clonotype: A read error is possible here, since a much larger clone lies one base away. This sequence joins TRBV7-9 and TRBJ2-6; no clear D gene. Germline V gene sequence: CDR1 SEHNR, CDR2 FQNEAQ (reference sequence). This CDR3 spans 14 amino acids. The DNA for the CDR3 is TGTGCCAGCAGCCCGGTAGGCGAGGCCAACGTCCTGAATTTC. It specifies CASSPVGEANVLNF. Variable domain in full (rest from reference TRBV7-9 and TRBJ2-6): DTGVSQNPRHKITKRGQNVTFRCDPISEHNRLYWYRQTLGQGPEFLTYFQNEAQLEKSRLLSDRFSAERPKGSFSTLEIQRTEQGDSAMYLCASSPVGEANVLNFGAGSRLTVL.

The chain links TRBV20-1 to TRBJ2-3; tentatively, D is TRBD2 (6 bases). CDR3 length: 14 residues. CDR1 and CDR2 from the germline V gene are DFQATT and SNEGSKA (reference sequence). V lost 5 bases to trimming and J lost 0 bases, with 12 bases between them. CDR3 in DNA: TGCAGTGCTCCTGTCGGGGGTAGCACAGATACGCAGTATTTT. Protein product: CSAPVGGSTDTQYF.

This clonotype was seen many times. CDR3 nucleotides: TGTGCCAGCAGCTTGCAGTCGAGAGAGACCCAGTACTTC. As protein: CASSLQSRETQYF. The V gene is TRBV5-6, the J gene TRBJ2-5, with D uncertain. The CDR3 totals 13 residues. Trimming shortened V by 1 base and J by 4 bases, and 8 bases separated the two germline ends. Germline lookup yields CDR1 SGHDT and CDR2 YYEEEE.

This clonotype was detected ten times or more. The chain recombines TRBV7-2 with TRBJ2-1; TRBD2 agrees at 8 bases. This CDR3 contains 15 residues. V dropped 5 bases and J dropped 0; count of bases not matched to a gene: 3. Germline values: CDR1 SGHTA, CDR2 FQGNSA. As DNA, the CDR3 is TGTGCCAGCAGCCTACTAGCGGCCTCCTACAATGAGCAGTTCTTC. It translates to CASSLLAASYNEQFF.

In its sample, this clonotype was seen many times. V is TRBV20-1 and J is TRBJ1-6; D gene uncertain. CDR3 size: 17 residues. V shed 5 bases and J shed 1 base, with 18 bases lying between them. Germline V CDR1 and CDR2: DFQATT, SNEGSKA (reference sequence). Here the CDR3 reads CSASPTTGISYNSPLHF. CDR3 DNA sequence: TGCAGTGCTTCCCCAACAACGGGTATATCCTATAATTCACCCCTCCACTTT.

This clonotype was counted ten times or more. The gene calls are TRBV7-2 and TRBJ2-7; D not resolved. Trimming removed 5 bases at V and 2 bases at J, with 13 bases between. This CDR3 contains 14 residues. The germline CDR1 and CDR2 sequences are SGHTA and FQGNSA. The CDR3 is CASSPENYPYEQYF. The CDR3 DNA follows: TGTGCCAGCAGCCCCGAGAACTACCCCTACGAGCAGTACTTC.

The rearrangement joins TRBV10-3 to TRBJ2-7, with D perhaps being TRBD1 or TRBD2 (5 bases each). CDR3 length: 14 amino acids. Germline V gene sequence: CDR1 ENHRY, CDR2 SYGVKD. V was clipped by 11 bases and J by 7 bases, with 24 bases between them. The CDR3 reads CASTWEWVRGEQYF. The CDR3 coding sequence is TGTGCCTCGACCTGGGAGTGGGTTAGGGGAGAGCAGTACTTC.

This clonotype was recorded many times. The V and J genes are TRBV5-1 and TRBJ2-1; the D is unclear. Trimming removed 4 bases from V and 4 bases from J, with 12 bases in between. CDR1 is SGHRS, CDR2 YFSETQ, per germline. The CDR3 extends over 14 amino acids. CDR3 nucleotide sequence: TGCGCCAGCAGCCCTCCTTCAAGTTACAATGAGCAGTTCTTC. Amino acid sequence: CASSPPSSYNEQFF.

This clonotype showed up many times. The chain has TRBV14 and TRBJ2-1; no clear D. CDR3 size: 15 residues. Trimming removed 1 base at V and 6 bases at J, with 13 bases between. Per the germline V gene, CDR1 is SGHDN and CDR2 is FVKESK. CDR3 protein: CASSQVTGVANEQFF. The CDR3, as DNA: TGTGCCAGCAGCCAAGTAACTGGGGTGGCCAATGAGCAGTTCTTC.

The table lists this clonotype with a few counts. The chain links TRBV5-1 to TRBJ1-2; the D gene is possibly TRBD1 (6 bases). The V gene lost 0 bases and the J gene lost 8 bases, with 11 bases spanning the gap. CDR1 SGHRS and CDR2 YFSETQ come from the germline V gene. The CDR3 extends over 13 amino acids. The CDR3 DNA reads TGCGCCAGCAGCTTGGGACAGGTTTTCGGCTACACCTTC. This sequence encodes CASSLGQVFGYTF.

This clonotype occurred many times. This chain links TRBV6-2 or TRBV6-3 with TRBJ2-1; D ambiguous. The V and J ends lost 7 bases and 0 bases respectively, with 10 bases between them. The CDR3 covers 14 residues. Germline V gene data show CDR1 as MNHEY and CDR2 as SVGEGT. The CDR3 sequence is CASNRPGSYNEQFF. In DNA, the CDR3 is TGTGCCAGCAACAGACCCGGCTCCTACAATGAGCAGTTCTTC.

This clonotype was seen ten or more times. The CDR3 loop reads CASTLGQGTGEQYF. The CDR3 DNA reads as TGTGCCAGCACCTTAGGACAGGGGACTGGAGAGCAGTACTTC. The chain uses TRBV27 and TRBJ2-7, with 9 bases fitting TRBD1. Germline loops: CDR1 MNHEY, CDR2 SMNVEV (reference sequence). The J segment lost 7 bases and the V segment lost 7 bases, leaving 11 bases of the junction unmatched. CDR3 size: 14 residues.

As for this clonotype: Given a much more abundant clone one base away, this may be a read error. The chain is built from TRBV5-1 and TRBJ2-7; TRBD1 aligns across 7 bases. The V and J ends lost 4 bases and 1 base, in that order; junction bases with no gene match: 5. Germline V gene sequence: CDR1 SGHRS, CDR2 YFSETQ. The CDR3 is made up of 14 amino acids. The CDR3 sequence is CASSTKGQSYEQYF. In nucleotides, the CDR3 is TGCGCCAGCAGCACCAAGGGACAGTCCTACGAGCAGTACTTC.

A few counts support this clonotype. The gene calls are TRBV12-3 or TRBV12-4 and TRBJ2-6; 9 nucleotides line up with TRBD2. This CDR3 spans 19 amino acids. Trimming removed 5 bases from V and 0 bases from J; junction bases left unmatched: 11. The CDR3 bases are TGTGCCAGCAGTCCGGGGGGCGGGGGGGGATACTCTGGGGCCAACGTCCTGACTTTC. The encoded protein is CASSPGGGGGYSGANVLTF.

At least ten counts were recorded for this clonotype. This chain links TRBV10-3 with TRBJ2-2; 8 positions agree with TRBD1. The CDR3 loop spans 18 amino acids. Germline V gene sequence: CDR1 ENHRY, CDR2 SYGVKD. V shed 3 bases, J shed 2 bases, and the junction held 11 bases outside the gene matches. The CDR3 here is CAISDPHGQGLNTGELFF. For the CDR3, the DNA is TGTGCCATCAGTGACCCCCATGGACAGGGACTCAACACCGGGGAGCTGTTTTTT.

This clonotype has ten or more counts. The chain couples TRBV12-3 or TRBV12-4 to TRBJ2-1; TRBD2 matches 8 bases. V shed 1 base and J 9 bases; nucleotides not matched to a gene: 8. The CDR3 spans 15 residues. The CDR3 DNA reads TGTGCCAGCAGTTTAGGGACTACCGGGGGGGGTGAGCAGTTCTTC. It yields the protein CASSLGTTGGGEQFF.

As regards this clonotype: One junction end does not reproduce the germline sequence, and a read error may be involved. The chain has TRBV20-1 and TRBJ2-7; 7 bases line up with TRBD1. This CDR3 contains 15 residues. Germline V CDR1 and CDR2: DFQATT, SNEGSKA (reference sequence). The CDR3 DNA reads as TGCATTGCTAGAGATTCGGACAGGTTCTTCTACGAGCAGTACTTC. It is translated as CIARDSDRFFYEQYF.

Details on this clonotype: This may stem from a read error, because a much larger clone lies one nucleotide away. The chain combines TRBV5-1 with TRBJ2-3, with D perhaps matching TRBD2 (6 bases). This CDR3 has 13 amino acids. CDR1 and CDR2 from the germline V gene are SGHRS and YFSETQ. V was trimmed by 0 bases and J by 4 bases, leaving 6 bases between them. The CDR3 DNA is TGCGCCAGCAGCTTGGGGAGGGCAGATACGCAGTATTTT. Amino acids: CASSLGRADTQYF. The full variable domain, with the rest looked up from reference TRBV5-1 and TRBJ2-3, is KAGVTQTPRYLIKTRGQQVTLSCSPISGHRSVSWYQQTPGQGLQFLFEYFSETQRNKGNFPGRFSGRQFSNSRSEMNVSTLELGDSALYLCASSLGRADTQYFGPGTRLTVL.

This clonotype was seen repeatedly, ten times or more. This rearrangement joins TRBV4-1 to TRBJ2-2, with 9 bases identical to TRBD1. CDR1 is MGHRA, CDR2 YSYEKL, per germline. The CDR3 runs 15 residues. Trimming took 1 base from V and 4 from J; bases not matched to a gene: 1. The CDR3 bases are TGCGCCAGCAGCCAAGGACAGGGGGGCACCGGGGAGCTGTTTTTT. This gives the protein CASSQGQGGTGELFF.

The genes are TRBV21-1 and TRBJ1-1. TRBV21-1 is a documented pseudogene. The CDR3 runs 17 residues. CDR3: CASSKGGEGLRNTVAFF. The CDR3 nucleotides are TGTGCCAGCAGCAAAGGCGGGGAGGGCTTGAGGAACACTGTAGCTTTCTTT.

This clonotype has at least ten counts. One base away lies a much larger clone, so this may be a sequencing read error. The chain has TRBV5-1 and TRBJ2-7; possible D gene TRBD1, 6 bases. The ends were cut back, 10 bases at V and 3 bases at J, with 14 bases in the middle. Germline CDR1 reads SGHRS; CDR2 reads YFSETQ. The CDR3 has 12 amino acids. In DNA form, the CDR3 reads TGCGCCGGCATGGGACAAAGCTACGAGCAGTACTTC. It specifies CAGMGQSYEQYF.

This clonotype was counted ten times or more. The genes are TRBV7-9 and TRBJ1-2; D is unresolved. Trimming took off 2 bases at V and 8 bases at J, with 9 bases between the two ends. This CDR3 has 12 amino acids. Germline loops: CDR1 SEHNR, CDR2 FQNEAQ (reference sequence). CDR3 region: CASSLMSEGYTF. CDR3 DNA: TGTGCCAGCAGCTTAATGAGCGAAGGCTACACCTTC.

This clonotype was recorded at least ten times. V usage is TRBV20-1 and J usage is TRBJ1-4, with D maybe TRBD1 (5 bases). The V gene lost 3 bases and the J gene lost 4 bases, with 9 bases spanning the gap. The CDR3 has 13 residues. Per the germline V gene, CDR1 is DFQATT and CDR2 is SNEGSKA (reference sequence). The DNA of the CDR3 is TGCAGTGCTAGTAAGGGGAATAATGAAAAACTGTTTTTT. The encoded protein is CSASKGNNEKLFF.

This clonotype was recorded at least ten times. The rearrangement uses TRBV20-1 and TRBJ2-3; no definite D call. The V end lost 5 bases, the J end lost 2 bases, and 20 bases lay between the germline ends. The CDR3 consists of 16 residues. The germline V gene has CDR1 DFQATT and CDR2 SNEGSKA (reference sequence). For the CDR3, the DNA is TGCAGTGCTCACCTTCCCGTGGATATTCACACAGATACGCAGTATTTT. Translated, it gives CSAHLPVDIHTDTQYF.

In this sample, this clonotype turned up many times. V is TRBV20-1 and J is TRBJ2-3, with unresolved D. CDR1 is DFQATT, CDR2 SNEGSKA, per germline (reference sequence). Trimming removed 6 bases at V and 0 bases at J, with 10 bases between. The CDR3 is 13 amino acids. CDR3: CSALQTSTDTQYF. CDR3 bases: TGCAGTGCCCTACAAACTAGCACAGATACGCAGTATTTT.

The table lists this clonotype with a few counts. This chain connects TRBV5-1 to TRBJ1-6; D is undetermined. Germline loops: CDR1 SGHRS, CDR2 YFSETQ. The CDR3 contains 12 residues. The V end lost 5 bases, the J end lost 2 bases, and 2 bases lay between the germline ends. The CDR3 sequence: CASSAYNSPLHF. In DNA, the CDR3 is TGCGCCAGCAGTGCCTATAATTCACCCCTCCACTTT.

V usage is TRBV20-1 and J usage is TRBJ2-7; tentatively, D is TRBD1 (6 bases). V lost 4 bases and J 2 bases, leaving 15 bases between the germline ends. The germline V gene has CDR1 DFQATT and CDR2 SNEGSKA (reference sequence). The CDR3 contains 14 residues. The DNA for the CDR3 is TGCAGTGCTATCCCCGACAGGCTAACCTACGAGCAGTACTTC. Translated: CSAIPDRLTYEQYF.

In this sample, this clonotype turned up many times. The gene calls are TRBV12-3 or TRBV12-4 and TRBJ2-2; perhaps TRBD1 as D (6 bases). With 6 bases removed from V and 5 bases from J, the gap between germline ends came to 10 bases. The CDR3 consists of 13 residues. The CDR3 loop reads CASSSTGTGELFF. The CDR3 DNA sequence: TGTGCCAGCAGCTCCACAGGGACCGGGGAGCTGTTTTTT.